This TCR beta chain is from a study of PD-1 blockade in classical Hodgkin lymphoma. This table comes from immunoSEQ multiplex PCR, and its TCRdb copy is limited to in-frame clones, with some not included. The sample includes some 60,000 clones, 85% to 90% of them seen just once. With respect to this clone: Antigen: not known. A read error may produce the germline difference seen at one junction end.

Germline V gene sequence: CDR1 MNHNS, CDR2 SASEGT. The CDR3 loop spans 16 amino acids. Study-wide results and limits: CD4+ TCR diversity, unlike CD8+, climbed significantly by C4D1. The origin of the repertoire differences remains undefined, with disease activity or prior therapy as possible causes.

Brentuximab vedotin exposure varied among the patients, all of whom had relapsed after autologous stem cell transplantation. The genes are TRBV6-1 and TRBJ2-3; a weak D match, TRBD1 (6 bases). The sequence came from a human donor with classical Hodgkin lymphoma. The sequences come from peripheral blood mononuclear cells (PBMCs), collected at baseline. CDR3 in DNA: TGTGCCAGCAGAGAAGTCCGGGACACTCTCACAGATACGCAGTATTTT. Translation gives CASREVRDTLTDTQYF.